This T cell receptor beta chain was sequenced for a study of blood T cell repertoires in COVID-19. Across the study: COVID-19 samples, acute and convalescent, were from the United States, Italy and Spain. PBMCs, B-cell-depleted T cells, or T cells provided the cDNA or gDNA that made up the material.

This CDR3 comprises 13 residues. Germline assignment: CDR1 GTSNPN and CDR2 SVGIG (reference sequence). Unmatched junction bases numbered 4, after V lost 2 bases and J lost 4 bases. Original methodology: Estimated nucleated cell counts came from reference gene primer amplification. The method was immunoSEQ multiplex PCR; TCRdb's version includes in-frame clones alone and lacks a portion of them. For V, J and clone size, that table is used; D and trimming come from the DNA. The sample records about 330,000 clones, roughly 86% being singletons. Sequenced: peripheral blood. The TCR originated in a woman between 45 and 65 years old with acute or convalescent COVID-19. This chain connects TRBV30 to TRBJ1-2; 7 nucleotides match TRBD1. The CDR3 loop reads CAWSRTGFYGYTF. The CDR3 region has the DNA TGTGCCTGGAGTCGGACAGGATTCTATGGCTACACCTTC.